Here is one T cell receptor beta chain with its context. This CDR3 is built from 16 residues. The J segment lost 3 bases and the V segment lost 0 bases, leaving 4 bases of the junction unmatched. CDR1 is SGHRS, CDR2 YFSETQ, per germline. The data were obtained in a study of glioma-infiltrating T cells after dendritic cell vaccination. Here immunoSEQ multiplex PCR was the method, and the copy in TCRdb shows in-frame clones only, minus some. Of around 60,000 clones listed, about 89% are singletons. Described time point: after dendritic cell vaccination, including at tumor progression/relapse. The TCR was taken from a human donor with glioblastoma. V gene TRBV5-1 combines with J gene TRBJ2-3, with 10 nucleotides matching TRBD2. The source material was blood, sampled after dendritic cell vaccination. The CDR3 region is CASSLVLAGVTDTQYF. The CDR3 DNA reads TGCGCCAGCAGCTTGGTGCTAGCGGGAGTTACAGATACGCAGTATTTT.